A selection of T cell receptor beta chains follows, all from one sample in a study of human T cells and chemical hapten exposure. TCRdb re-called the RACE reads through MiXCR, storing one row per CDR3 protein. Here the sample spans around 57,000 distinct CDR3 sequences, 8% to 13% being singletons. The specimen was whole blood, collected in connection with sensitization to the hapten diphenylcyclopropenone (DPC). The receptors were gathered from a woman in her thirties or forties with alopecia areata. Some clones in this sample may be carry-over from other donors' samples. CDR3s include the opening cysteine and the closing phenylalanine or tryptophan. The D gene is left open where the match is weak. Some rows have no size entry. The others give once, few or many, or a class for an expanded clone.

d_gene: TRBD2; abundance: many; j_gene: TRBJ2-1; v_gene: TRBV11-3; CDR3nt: TGTGCCAGCAGCTTAGGCGGACTAGGGGCGGAGCAGTTCTTC; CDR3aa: CASSLGGLGAEQFF
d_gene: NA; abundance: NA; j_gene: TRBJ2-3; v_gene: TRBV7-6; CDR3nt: TGTGCCAGCAGCTTAGCCTTAGCTAGCAATACGCAGTATTTT; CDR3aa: CASSLALASNTQYF
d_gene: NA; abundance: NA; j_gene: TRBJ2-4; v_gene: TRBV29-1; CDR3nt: TGCAGCCATACGCAGGGAGCCAAAAACATTCAGTACTTC; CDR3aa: CSHTQGAKNIQYF
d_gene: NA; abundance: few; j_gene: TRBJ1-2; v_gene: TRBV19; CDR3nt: TGTGCCAGTAGTTCTACCGGAGATCCAAACTATGGCTACACCTTC; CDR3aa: CASSSTGDPNYGYTF
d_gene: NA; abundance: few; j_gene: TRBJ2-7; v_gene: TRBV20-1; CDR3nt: TGCAGTGCTGCCGACACCCAAACTTATTACGAGCAGTACTTC; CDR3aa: CSAADTQTYYEQYF
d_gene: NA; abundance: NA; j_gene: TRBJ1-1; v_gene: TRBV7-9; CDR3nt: TGTGCCAGCAGCTTTAGGACGAACACTGAAGCTTTCTTT; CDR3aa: CASSFRTNTEAFF
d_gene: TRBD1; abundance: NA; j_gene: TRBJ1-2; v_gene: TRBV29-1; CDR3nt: TGCAGCGTTGAGAACGGGGACAGGGACAATGGCTACACCTTC; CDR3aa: CSVENGDRDNGYTF
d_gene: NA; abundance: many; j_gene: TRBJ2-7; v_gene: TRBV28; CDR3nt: TGTGCCAGCAGCCTGCATCGGGGTGAGCAGTACTTC; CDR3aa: CASSLHRGEQYF
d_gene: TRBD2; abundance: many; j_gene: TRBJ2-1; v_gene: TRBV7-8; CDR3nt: TGTGCCAGCAGCCCCCTACTAGCGGGAGGGGAGCAGTTCTTC; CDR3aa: CASSPLLAGGEQFF
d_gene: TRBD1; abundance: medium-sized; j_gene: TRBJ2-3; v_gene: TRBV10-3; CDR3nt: TGTGCCATCAGTGAGGACGTGGGGGACAGTCGAGCAGATACGCAGTATTTT; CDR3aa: CAISEDVGDSRADTQYF
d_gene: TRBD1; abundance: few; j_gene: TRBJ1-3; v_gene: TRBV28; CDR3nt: TGTGCCAGCAGTTTAAGGGGGCTTGGAAACACCATATATTTT; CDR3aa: CASSLRGLGNTIYF
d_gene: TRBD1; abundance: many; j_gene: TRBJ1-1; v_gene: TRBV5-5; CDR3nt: TGTGCCAGCAGCGGGACAGGGTATCTTGGCACTGAAGCTTTCTTT; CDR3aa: CASSGTGYLGTEAFF
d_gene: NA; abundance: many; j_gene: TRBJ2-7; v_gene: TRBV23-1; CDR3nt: TGCGCCAGCAGTCAATCCTCGGACACCGGTTGGGGAGGATACGAGCAGTACTTC; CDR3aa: CASSQSSDTGWGGYEQYF
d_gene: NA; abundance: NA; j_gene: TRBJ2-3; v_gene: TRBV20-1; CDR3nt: TGCAGTGCTAGAGATGGGGCAGCTTTTGTGAGTACGCAGTATTTT; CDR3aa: CSARDGAAFVSTQYF
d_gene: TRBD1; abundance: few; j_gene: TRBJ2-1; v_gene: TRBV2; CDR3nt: TGTGCCAGCAGCGGCGTACCGGACAGGGGTAAATACAATGAGCAGTTCTTC; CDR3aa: CASSGVPDRGKYNEQFF
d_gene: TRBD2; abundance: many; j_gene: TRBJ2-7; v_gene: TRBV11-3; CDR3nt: TGTGCCAGCAGCGGGACTAGCAATGCCTACGAGCAGTACTTC; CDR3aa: CASSGTSNAYEQYF
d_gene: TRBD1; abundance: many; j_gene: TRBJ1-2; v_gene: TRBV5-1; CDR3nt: TGCGCCAGCAGCTTGCAGGGACAGGGGAATGGCTACACCTTC; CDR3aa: CASSLQGQGNGYTF
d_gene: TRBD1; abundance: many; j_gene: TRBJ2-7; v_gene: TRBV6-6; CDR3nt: TGTGCCAGCAGTCCTGGACAGGGTGGGGAGCAGTACTTC; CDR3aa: CASSPGQGGEQYF
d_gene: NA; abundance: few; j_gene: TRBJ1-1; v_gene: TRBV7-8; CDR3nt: TGTGCCAGCAGCTCTATGACGGTGAACACTGAAGCTTTCTTT; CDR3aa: CASSSMTVNTEAFF
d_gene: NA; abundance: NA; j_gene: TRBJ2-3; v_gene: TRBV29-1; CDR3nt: TGCAGCGTTAGACTAGAGTCAGATACGCAGTATTTT; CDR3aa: CSVRLESDTQYF
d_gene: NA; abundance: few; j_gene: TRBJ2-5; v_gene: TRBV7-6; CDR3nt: TGTGCCAGCAGCTTTCGGACCAGCCATCCCTTTGGAGAGACCCAGTACTTC; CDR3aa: CASSFRTSHPFGETQYF
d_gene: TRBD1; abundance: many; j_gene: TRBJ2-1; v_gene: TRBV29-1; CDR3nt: TGCAGCGTTGATAGGACAGGGTCCTACAATGAGCAGTTCTTC; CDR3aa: CSVDRTGSYNEQFF
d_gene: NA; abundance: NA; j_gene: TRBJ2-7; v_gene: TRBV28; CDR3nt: TGTGCCAGCAGTTCCGGGCCGACGTCTCGGTACTTC; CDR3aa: CASSSGPTSRYF
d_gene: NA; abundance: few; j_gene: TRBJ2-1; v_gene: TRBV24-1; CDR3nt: TGTGCCACCAGCGAGAGTGTCGGAAAGGGTAAGGACAATGAGCAGTTCTTC; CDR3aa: CATSESVGKGKDNEQFF
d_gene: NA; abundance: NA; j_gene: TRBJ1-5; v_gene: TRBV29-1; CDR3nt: TGCAGCGCTACAGACAGCCCCAATCAGCCCCAGCATTTT; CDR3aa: CSATDSPNQPQHF
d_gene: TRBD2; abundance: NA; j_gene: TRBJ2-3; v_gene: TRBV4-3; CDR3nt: TGCGCCAGCAGCCAAGGCCTCTTAATAAGCGGGGGGCCAGATACGCAGTATTTT; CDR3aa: CASSQGLLISGGPDTQYF
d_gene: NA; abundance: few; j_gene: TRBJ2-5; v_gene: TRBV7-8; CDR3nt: TGTGCCAGCAGCCCCTGGGACATCGGTGGGCAGACCCAGTACTTC; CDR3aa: CASSPWDIGGQTQYF
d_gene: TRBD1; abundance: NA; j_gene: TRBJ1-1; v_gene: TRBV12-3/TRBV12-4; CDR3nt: TGTGCCAGCAGGGGGACAGGGGGCGTTTTCGGCACTGAAGCTTTCTTT; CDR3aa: CASRGTGGVFGTEAFF
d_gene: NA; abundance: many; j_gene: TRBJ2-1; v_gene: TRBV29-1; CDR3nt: TGCAGTGTAGGACAGTACAATGAGCAGTTCTTC; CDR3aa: CSVGQYNEQFF
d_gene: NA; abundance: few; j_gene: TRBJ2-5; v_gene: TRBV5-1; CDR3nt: TGCGCCAGCAGCTTGGGTACTACGATCCAAGAGACCCAGTACTTC; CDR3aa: CASSLGTTIQETQYF
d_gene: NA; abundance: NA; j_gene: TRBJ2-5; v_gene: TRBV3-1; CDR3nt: TGTGCCAGCAGCCAAGGGCACAGCCAAGAGACCCAGTACTTC; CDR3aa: CASSQGHSQETQYF
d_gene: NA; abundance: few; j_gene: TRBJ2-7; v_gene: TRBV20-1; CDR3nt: TGCAGTGCTAGAGCTTCTTCCTACGAGCAGTACTTC; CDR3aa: CSARASSYEQYF
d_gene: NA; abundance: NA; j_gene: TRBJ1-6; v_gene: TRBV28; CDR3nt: TGTGCCAGCAAGAGTGTGGCAGGGTCCCTTCTCCTCAACTTT; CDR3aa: CASKSVAGSLLLNF
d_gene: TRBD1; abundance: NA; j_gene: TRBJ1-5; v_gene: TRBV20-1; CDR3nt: TGCAGTGCTAGAGCCCCGGACAGGGGGCTTCGCAATCAGCCCCAGCATTTT; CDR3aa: CSARAPDRGLRNQPQHF
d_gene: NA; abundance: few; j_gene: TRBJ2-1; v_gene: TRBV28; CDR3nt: TGTGCCAGCAGTAACCCATACAATGAGCAGTTCTTC; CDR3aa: CASSNPYNEQFF
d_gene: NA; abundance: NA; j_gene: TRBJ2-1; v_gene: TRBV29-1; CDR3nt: TGCAGCGTTGAAGCCCCGGACAGTACCAATGAGCAGTTCTTC; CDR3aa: CSVEAPDSTNEQFF
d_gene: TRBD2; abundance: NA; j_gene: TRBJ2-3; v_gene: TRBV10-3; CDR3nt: TGTGCCATCAGGCCAGCGGGGGATACGCAGTATTTT; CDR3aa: CAIRPAGDTQYF
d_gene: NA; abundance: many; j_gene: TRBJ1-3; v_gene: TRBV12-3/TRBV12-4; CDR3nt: TGTGCCAGCACCGCAAACTCTGGAAACACCATATATTTT; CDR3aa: CASTANSGNTIYF
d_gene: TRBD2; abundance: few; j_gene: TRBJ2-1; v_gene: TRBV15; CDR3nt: TGTGCCACCAGCAGACTTTCTAGCGGGAGTGGGAATGAGCAGTTCTTC; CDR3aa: CATSRLSSGSGNEQFF
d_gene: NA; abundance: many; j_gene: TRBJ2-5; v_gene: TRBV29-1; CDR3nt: TGCAGCGTTGGAGGTAGCGAAGAGACCCAGTACTTC; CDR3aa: CSVGGSEETQYF
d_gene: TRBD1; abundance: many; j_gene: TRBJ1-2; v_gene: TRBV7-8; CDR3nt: TGTGCCAGCAGCTTAATACAGGGGCGGGGCTACACCTTC; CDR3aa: CASSLIQGRGYTF
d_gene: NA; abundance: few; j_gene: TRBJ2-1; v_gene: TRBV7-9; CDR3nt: TGTGCCAGCAGCTCTGCCCCCGGTGAGCAGTTCTTC; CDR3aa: CASSSAPGEQFF
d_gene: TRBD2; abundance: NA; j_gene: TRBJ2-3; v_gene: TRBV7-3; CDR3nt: TGTGCCAGCAGCCCAGAGGGACTAGCGGGAGTCGTGCAGTATTTT; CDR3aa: CASSPEGLAGVVQYF
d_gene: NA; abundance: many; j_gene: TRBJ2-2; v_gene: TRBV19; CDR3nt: TGTGCCAGTAGTATCTCAGGGGCGAACACCGGGGAGCTGTTTTTT; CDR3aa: CASSISGANTGELFF
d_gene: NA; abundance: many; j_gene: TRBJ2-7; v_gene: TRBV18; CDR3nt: TGTGCCAGCTCACAAAGCTCCTACGAGCAGTACTTC; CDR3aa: CASSQSSYEQYF
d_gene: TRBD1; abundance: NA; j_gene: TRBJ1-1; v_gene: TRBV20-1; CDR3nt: TGCAGTGCTGACAGGGGTTCGGGAACTGAAGCTTTCTTT; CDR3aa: CSADRGSGTEAFF
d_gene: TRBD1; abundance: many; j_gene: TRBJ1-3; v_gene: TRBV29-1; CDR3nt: TGCAGCGTGGGACAGGGCCACTCTGGAAACACCATATATTTT; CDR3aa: CSVGQGHSGNTIYF
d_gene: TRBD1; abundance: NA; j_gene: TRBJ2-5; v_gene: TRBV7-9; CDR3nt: TGTGCCAGCAGCCCGACAGGGAGTCAAGAGACCCAGTACTTC; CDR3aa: CASSPTGSQETQYF
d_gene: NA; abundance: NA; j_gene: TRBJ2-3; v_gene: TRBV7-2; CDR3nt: TGTGCCAGCAGCCCCGGCAGGGTTACGCAGTATTTT; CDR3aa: CASSPGRVTQYF
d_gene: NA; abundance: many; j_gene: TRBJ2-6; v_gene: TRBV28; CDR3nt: TGTGCCAGCAGCTCCTATTCTGGGGCCAACGTCCTGACTTTC; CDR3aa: CASSSYSGANVLTF
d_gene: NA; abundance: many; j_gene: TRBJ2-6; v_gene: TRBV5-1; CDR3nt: TGCGCCAGCAGCTTGGAGGGCAATGCCGGGGCCAACGTCCTGACTTTC; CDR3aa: CASSLEGNAGANVLTF
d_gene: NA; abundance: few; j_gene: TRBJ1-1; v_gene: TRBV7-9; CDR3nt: TGTGCCAGCAGCCGGGGGGGCGCAGATCAAGCTTTCTTT; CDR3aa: CASSRGGADQAFF
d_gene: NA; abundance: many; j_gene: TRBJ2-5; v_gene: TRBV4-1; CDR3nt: TGCGCCAGCAGCCGATTTTTTGCGGACCAAGAGACCCAGTACTTC; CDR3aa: CASSRFFADQETQYF
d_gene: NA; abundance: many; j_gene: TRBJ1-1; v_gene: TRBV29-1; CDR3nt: TGCAGCGTAGGACAGATGAACACTGAAGCTTTCTTT; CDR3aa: CSVGQMNTEAFF